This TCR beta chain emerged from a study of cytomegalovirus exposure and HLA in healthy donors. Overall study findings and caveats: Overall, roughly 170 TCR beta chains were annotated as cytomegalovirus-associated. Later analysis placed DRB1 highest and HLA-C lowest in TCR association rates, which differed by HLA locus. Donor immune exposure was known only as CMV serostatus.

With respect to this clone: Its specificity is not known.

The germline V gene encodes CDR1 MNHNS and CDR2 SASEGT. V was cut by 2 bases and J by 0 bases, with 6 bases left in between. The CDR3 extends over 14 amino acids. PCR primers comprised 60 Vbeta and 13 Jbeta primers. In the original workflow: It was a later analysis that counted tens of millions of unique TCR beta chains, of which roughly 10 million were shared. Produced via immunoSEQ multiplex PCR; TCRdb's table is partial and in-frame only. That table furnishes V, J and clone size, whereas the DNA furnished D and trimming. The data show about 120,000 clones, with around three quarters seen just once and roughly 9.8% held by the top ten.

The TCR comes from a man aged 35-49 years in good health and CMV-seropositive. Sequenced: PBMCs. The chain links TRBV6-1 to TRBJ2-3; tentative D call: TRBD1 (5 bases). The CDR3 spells CASSERGSTDTQYF. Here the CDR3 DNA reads TGTGCCAGCAGTGAAAGGGGCAGCACAGATACGCAGTATTTT.